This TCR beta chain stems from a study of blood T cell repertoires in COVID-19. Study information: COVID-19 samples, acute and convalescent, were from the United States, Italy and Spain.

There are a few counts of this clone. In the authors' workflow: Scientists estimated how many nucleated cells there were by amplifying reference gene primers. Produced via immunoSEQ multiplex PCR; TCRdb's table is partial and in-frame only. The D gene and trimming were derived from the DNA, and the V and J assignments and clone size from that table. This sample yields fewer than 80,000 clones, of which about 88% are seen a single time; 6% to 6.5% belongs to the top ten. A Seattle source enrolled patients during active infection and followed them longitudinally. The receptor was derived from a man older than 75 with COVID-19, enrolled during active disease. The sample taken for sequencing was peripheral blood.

The CDR3 here is CAPQTGTIYF. CDR3 coding DNA: TGTGCCCCTCAGACAGGGACCATATATTTT. The rearrangement uses TRBV11-1 and TRBJ1-3; 7 nucleotides align to TRBD1. There are 10 residues in the CDR3. Germline V gives CDR1 SGHAT, CDR2 FQDESV (reference sequence). The V and J ends lost 11 bases and 10 bases, in that order; junction bases with no gene match: 5.